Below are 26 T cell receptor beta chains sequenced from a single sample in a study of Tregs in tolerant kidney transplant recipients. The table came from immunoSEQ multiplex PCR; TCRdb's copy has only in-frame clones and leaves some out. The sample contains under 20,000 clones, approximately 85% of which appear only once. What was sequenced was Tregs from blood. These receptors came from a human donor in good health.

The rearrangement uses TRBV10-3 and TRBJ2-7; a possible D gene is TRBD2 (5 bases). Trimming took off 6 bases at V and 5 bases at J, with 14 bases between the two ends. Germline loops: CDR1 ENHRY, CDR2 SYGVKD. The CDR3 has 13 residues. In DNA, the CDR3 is TGTGCCATCAGGCCGAGGACCGGGGACGAGCAGTACTTC. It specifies CAIRPRTGDEQYF.

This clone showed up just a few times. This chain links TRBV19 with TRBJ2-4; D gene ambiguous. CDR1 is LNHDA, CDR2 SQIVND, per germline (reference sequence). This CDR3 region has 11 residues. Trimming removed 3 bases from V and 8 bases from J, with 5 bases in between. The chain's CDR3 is CASSMWDIQYF. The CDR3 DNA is TGTGCCAGTAGTATGTGGGACATTCAGTACTTC.

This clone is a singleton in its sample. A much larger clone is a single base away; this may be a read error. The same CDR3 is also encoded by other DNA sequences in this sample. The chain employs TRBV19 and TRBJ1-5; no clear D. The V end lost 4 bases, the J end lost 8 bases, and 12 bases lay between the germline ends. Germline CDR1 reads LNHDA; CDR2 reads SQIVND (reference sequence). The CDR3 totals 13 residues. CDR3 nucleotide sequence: TGTGCCAGTAGTAGAGCAGTCTATGAGCCCCAGCATTTT. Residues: CASSRAVYEPQHF.

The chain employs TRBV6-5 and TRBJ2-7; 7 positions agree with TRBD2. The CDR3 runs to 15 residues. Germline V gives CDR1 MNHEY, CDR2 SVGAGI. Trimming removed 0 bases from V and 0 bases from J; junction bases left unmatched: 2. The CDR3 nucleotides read TGTGCCAGCAGTTACTCCGGGGGGTACTCCTACGAGCAGTACTTC. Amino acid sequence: CASSYSGGYSYEQYF.

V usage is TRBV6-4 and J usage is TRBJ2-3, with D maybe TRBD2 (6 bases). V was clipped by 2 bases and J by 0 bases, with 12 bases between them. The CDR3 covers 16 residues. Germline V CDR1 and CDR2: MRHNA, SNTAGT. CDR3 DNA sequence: TGTGCCAGCAGTGACGGTGGGGGGATTAGCACAGATACGCAGTATTTT. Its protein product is CASSDGGGISTDTQYF.

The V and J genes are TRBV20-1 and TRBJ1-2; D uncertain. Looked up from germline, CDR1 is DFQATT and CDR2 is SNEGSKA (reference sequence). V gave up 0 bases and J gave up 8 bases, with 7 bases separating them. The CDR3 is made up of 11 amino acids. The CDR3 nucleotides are TGCAGTGCTAGAGATTCAATGGGCTACACCTTC. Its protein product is CSARDSMGYTF.

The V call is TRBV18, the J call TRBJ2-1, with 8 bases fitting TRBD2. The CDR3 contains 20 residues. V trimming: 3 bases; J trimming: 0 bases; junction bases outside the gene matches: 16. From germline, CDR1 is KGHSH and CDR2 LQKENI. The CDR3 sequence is CASSPKPGLVIESSYNEQFF. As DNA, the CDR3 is TGTGCCAGCTCACCGAAACCGGGACTAGTCATCGAGAGCTCCTACAATGAGCAGTTCTTC.

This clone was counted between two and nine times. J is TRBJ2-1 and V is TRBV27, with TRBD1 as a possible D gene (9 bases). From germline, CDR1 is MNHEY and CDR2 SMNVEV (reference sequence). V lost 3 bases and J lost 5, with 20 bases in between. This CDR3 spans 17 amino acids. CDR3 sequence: CASSFLGGGQGHNEQFF. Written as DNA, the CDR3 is TGTGCCAGCAGTTTTCTCGGGGGGGGACAGGGCCACAATGAGCAGTTCTTC.

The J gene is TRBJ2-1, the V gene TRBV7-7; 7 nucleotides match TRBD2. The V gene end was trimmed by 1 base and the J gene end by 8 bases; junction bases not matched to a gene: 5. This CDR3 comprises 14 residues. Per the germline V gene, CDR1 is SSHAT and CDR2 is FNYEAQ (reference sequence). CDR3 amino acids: CASSLGLASDEQFF. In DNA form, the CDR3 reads TGTGCCAGCAGCTTAGGACTAGCATCCGATGAGCAGTTCTTC.

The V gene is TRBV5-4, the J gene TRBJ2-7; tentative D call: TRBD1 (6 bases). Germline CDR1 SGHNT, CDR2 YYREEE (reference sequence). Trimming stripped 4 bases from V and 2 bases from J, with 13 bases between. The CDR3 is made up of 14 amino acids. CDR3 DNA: TGTGCCAGCAGCGTACAGGGAAGGGCCTACGAGCAGTACTTC. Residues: CASSVQGRAYEQYF.

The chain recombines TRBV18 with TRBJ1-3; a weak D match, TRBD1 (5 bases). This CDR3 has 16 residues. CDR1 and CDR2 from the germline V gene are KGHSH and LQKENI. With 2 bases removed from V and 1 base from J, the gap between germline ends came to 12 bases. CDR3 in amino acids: CASSPLRGESGNTIYF. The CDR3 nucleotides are TGTGCCAGCTCACCATTAAGGGGCGAATCTGGAAACACCATATATTTT.

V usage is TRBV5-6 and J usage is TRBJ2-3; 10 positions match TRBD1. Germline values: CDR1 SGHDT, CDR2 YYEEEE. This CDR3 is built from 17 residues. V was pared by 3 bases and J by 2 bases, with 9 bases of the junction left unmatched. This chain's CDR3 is CASSWAAGQGLTDTQYF. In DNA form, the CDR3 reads TGTGCCAGCAGCTGGGCGGCGGGACAGGGGCTCACAGATACGCAGTATTTT.

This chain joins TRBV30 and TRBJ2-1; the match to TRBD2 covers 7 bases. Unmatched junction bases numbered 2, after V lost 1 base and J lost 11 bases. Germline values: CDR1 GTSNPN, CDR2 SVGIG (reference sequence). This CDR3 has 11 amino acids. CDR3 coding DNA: TGTGCCTGGAGTGGGGGGACTAAGCAGTTCTTC. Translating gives CAWSGGTKQFF. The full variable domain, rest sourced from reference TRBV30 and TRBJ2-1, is SQTIHQWPATLVQPVGSPLSLECTVEGTSNPNLYWYRQAAGRGLQLLFYSVGIGQISSEVPQNLSASRPQDRQFILSSKKLLLSDSGFYLCAWSGGTKQFFGPGTRLTVL.

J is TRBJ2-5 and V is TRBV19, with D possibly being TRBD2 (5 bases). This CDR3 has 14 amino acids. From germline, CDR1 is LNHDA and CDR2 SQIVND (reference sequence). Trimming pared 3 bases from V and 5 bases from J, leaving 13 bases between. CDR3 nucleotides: TGTGCCAGTAGTATTATGGCTAGCTCGGAGACCCAGTACTTC. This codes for CASSIMASSETQYF.

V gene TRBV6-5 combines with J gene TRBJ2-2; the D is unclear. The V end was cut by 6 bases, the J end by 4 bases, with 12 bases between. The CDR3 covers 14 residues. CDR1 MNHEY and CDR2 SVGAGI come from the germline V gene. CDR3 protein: CASRRGIGTGELFF. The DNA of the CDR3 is TGTGCCAGCAGAAGAGGAATTGGCACCGGGGAGCTGTTTTTT.

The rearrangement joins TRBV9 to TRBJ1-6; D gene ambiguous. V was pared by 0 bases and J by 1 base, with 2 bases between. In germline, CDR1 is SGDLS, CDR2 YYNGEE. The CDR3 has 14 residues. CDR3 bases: TGTGCCAGCAGCGTAGATTCCTATAATTCACCCCTCCACTTT. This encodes CASSVDSYNSPLHF. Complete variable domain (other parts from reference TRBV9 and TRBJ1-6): DSGVTQTPKHLITATGQRVTLRCSPRSGDLSVYWYQQSLDQGLQFLIQYYNGEERAKGNILERFSAQQFPDLHSELNLSSLELGDSALYFCASSVDSYNSPLHFGNGTRLTVT.

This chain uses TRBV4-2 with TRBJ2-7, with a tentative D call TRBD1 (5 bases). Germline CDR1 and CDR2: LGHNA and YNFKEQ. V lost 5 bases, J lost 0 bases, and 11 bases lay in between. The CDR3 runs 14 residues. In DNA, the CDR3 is TGTGCCAGCAGCAGCATGGGGCGCTCCTACGAGCAGTACTTC. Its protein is CASSSMGRSYEQYF.

The CDR3 is CASERGTEAFF. CDR3 DNA sequence: TGTGCCAGCGAGCGGGGCACTGAAGCTTTCTTT. The chain uses TRBV13 and TRBJ1-1; the D is unclear. The CDR3 spans 11 residues. V was trimmed by 8 bases and J by 4 bases, leaving 8 bases between them. Germline CDR1 and CDR2: PRHDT and FYEKMQ (reference sequence).

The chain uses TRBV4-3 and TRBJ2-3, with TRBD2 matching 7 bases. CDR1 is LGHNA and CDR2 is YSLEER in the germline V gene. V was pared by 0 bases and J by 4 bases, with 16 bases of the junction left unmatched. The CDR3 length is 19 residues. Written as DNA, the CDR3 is TGCGCCAGCAGCCAAGATTTTCGGGGGGTCTCCAAGTACTCAGATACGCAGTATTTT. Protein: CASSQDFRGVSKYSDTQYF.

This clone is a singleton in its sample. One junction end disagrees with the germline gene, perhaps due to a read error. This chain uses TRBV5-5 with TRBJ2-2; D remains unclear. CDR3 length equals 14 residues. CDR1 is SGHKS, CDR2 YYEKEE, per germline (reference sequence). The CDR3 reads CVSSSPTVLGELFF. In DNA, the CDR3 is TGTGTCAGCAGCTCACCGACGGTCCTCGGGGAGCTGTTTTTT.

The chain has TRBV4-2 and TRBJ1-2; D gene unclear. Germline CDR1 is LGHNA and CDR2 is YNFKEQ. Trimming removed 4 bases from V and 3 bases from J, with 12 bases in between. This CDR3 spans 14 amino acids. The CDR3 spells CASSPTWGDYGYTF. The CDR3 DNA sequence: TGTGCCAGCAGCCCAACGTGGGGTGACTATGGCTACACCTTC.

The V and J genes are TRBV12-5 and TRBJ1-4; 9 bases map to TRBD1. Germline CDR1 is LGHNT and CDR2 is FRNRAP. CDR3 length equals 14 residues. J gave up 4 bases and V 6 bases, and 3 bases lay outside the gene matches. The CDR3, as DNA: TGTGCTAGTGGGGGACAGGGCCTTAATGAAAAACTGTTTTTT. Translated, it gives CASGGQGLNEKLFF.

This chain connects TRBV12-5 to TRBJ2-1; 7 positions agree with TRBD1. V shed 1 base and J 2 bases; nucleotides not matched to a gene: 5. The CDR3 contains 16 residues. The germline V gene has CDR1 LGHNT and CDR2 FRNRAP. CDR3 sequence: CASGLGTGNTYNEQFF. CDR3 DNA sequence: TGTGCTAGTGGTTTGGGGACAGGAAATACCTACAATGAGCAGTTCTTC. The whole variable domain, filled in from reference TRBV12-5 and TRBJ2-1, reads DARVTQTPRHKVTEMGQEVTMRCQPILGHNTVFWYRQTMMQGLELLAYFRNRAPLDDSGMPKDRFSAEMPDATLATLKIQPSEPRDSAVYFCASGLGTGNTYNEQFFGPGTRLTVL.

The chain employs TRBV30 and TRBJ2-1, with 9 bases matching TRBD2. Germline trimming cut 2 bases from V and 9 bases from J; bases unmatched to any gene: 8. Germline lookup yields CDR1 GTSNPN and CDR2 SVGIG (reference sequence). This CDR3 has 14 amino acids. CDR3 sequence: CAWSQGWRGGEQFF. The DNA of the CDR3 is TGTGCCTGGAGTCAAGGGTGGCGGGGGGGTGAGCAGTTCTTC.

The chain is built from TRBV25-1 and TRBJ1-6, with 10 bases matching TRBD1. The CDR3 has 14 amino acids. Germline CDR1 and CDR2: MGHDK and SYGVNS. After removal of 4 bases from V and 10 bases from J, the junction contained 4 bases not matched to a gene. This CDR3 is CASSVGTGVSPLHF. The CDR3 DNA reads TGTGCCAGCAGTGTCGGGACAGGGGTCTCACCCCTCCACTTT.

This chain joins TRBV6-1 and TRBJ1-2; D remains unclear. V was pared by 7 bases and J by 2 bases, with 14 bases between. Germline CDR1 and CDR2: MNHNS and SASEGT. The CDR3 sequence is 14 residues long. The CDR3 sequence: CASTGGGVNYGYTF. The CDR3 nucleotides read TGTGCCAGCACCGGTGGTGGGGTGAACTATGGCTACACCTTC.